This TCR beta chain was sequenced in a study of T cells after yellow fever vaccination. Findings and caveats of the study: Although most clonotypes did not, a small share appeared in both CD4 and CD8 compartments.

Germline assignment: CDR1 DFQATT and CDR2 SNEGSKA (reference sequence). The CDR3 contains 16 residues. The V segment lost 0 bases and the J segment 3 bases; nucleotides outside the gene matches: 4. This clonotype was detected ten times or more. Its specificity is unknown. In TCRdb, the 5' RACE reads were re-called with MiXCR into one record per CDR3 protein. The sample lists 140,000 to 150,000 distinct CDR3 sequences, approximately 6.6% occurring once. Material: CD4+ T cells sorted from PBMCs, obtained 10 days after the yellow fever booster vaccination. The receptor's source is a man aged 25 to 40 who received the YFV17D yellow fever vaccine. The rearrangement uses TRBV20-1 and TRBJ2-3; 12 positions match TRBD2. The CDR3 DNA follows: TGCAGTGCTAGAGAACTAGCGGGAGGCAATACAGATACGCAGTATTTT. Encoded protein: CSARELAGGNTDTQYF.